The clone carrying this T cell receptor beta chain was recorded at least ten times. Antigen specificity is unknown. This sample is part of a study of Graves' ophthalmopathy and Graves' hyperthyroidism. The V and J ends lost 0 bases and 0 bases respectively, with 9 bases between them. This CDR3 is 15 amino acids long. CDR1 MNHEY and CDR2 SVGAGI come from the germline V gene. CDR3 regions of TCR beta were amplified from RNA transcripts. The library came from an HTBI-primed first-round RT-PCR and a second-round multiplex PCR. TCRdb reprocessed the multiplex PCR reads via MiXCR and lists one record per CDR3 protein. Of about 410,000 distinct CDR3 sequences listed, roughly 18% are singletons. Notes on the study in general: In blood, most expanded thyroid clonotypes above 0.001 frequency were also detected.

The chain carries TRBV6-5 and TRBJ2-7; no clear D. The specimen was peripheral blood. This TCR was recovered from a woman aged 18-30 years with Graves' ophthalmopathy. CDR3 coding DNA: TGTGCCAGCAGTTACTCGGGCTTGGTCTCCTACGAGCAGTACTTC. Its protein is CASSYSGLVSYEQYF.